One T cell receptor beta chain is described in this entry. The data derive from a study of blood T cell repertoires in COVID-19. This CDR3 is 17 amino acids long. The junction had 11 bases not matched to a gene; V was cut back by 4 bases and J by 3 bases. The V gene's germline CDR1 is KGHDR and CDR2 SFDVKD. Clones were sequenced by immunoSEQ multiplex PCR, and TCRdb holds only the in-frame ones, with some missing. The table lists 60,000 or so clones, approximately 80% of them singletons. This TCR was sampled from a man aged 25-40 years with COVID-19, enrolled during active disease. Material for sequencing was peripheral blood. The chain is built from TRBV24-1 and TRBJ2-7; 10 bases are shared with TRBD2. CDR3 loop: CATSDPRAAGGGYEQYF. CDR3 bases: TGTGCCACCAGTGACCCCCGGGCAGCGGGAGGGGGCTACGAGCAGTACTTC.